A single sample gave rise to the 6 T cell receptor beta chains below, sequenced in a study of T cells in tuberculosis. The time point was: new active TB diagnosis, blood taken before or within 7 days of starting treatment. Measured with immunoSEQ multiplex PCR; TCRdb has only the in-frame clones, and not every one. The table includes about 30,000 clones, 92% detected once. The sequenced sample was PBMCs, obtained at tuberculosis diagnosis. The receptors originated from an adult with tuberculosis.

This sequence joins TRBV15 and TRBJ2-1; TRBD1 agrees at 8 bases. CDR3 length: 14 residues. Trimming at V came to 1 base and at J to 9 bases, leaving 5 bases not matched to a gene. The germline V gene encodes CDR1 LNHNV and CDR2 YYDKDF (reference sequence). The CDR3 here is CATSRGGQVFEQFF. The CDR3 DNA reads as TGTGCCACCAGCAGAGGGGGACAGGTCTTTGAGCAGTTCTTC.

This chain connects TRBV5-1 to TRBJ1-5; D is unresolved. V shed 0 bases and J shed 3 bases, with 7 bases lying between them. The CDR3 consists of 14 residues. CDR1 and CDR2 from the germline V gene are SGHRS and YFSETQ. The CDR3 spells CASSLGGFNQPQHF. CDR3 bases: TGCGCCAGCAGCTTGGGAGGTTTCAATCAGCCCCAGCATTTT.

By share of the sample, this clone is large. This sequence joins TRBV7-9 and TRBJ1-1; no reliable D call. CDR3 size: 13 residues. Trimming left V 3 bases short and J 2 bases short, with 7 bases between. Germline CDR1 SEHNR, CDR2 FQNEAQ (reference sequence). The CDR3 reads CASSLTTNTEAFF. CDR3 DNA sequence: TGTGCCAGCAGCTTGACTACTAACACTGAAGCTTTCTTT.

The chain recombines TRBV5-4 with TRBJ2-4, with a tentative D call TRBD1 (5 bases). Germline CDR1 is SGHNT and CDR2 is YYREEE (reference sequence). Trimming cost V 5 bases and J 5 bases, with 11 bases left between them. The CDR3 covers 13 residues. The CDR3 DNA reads TGTGCCAGCAGGGGTCAACAGGAAAACATTCAGTACTTC. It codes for CASRGQQENIQYF.

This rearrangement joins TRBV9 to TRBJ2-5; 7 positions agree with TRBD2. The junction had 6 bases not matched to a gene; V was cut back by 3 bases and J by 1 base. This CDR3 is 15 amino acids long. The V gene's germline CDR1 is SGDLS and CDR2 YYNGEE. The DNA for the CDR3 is TGTGCCAGCAGCGCAAGCGGGGCCTTCCAAGAGACCCAGTACTTC. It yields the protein CASSASGAFQETQYF.

In DNA form, the CDR3 reads TGTGCCAGAAGCTCCCGGGGGGGTGTTCCCGGGGGCTACACCTTC. As protein: CARSSRGGVPGGYTF. This chain uses TRBV7-5 with TRBJ1-2. TRBV7-5 is a recognized pseudogene. This CDR3 has 15 amino acids.